This entry concerns a single T cell receptor beta chain. These data come from a study of OX40 agonist ivuxolimab in advanced cancers. Study information: Dose-escalation patients had hepatocellular carcinoma, melanoma, renal cell or head and neck cancer. Three patients, one with hepatocellular carcinoma and two with cutaneous melanoma, responded partially.

Sequencing was performed with immunoSEQ multiplex PCR; in TCRdb, only in-frame clones are kept and a portion is missing. The sample carries 35,000 to 45,000 clones, around nine tenths recorded once. V was pared by 4 bases and J by 3 bases, with 10 bases between. Germline values: CDR1 SGDLS, CDR2 YYNGEE. CDR3 length equals 13 residues. The genes are TRBV9 and TRBJ1-2; possibly TRBD1 for D (6 bases). The source was CD4+ or CD8+ T cells sorted from blood, collected in a trial of the OX40 agonist ivuxolimab. The TCR sequence derives from an adult with an advanced solid tumor such as melanoma, head and neck, liver or kidney cancer. CDR3 loop: CASSFRQDYGYTF. For the CDR3, the DNA is TGTGCCAGCAGCTTCCGACAGGACTATGGCTACACCTTC. Full variable domain (rest looked up from reference TRBV9 and TRBJ1-2): DSGVTQTPKHLITATGQRVTLRCSPRSGDLSVYWYQQSLDQGLQFLIQYYNGEERAKGNILERFSAQQFPDLHSELNLSSLELGDSALYFCASSFRQDYGYTFGSGTRLTVV.